The 12 T cell receptor beta chains given below trace back to one sample, sequenced in a study of T cells in Graves' hyperthyroidism and ophthalmopathy. Template material for amplifying TCR beta CDR3 regions consisted of RNA transcripts. First-round RT-PCR with HTBI primers amplified the TCR CDR3 region. TCRdb re-analysed the multiplex PCR reads in MiXCR, keeping a single row per CDR3 protein. This sample has hundreds of thousands of distinct CDR3 sequences, with around 21% found just once. The sequenced sample consisted of blood. The receptors come from a man aged 30 to 45 with Graves' ophthalmopathy.

This clonotype was seen a handful of times. The CDR3 DNA is TGTGCCAGCAGCCAATCCCCCGGGACAGCCGAAAAACTGTTTTTT. This translates into CASSQSPGTAEKLFF. This chain links TRBV14 with TRBJ1-4; 7 bases align to TRBD1. This CDR3 contains 15 residues. The germline V gene encodes CDR1 SGHDN and CDR2 FVKESK. With 2 bases clipped from V and 8 bases from J, the junction kept 8 bases outside the gene matches.

This clonotype appeared many times. The chain recombines TRBV2 with TRBJ2-3; D not resolved. CDR1 is SNHLY, CDR2 FYNNEI, per germline. Trimming cost V 6 bases and J 2 bases, with 9 bases left between them. CDR3 size: 13 residues. The CDR3 reads CASSVRYTDTQYF. The CDR3 coding sequence is TGTGCCAGCAGCGTGAGGTACACAGATACGCAGTATTTT.

The chain couples TRBV7-9 to TRBJ1-1, with D uncertain. Trimming shortened V by 3 bases and J by 0 bases, and 11 bases separated the two germline ends. The germline V gene encodes CDR1 SEHNR and CDR2 FQNEAQ (reference sequence). CDR3 length: 15 residues. The DNA of the CDR3 is TGTGCCAGCAGCTTTCCGGTTGAGTTGAACACTGAAGCTTTCTTT. Amino acid sequence: CASSFPVELNTEAFF.

This clonotype was picked up a small number of times. The chain uses TRBV9 and TRBJ1-3; D gene unclear. Germline CDR1 and CDR2: SGDLS and YYNGEE. This CDR3 is 15 amino acids long. Trimming stripped 3 bases from V and 2 bases from J, with 12 bases between. As DNA, the CDR3 is TGTGCCAGCAGCGATCCAACGGAAGCTGGAAACACCATATATTTT. Residues: CASSDPTEAGNTIYF.

The CDR3 coding sequence is TGTGCCAGCAGTGGAACTAGCCCGATACGTTTTGGTGAGCAGTTCTTC. This translates into CASSGTSPIRFGEQFF. This chain connects TRBV6-1 to TRBJ2-1; possibly TRBD2 for D (6 bases). The CDR3 sequence is 16 residues long. Germline lookup yields CDR1 MNHNS and CDR2 SASEGT. V lost 4 bases to trimming and J lost 9 bases, with 22 bases between them.

This clonotype was detected only once. The V gene is TRBV9, the J gene TRBJ2-1; 8 bases align to TRBD1. The DNA end is more similar to TRBJ2-7, so the J call may be wrong. CDR1 is SGDLS and CDR2 is YYNGEE in the germline V gene. The CDR3 runs to 14 residues. DNA of the CDR3: TGTGCCAGCAGCTCCTCCTCAGACAGGGGTGAGCAGTACTTC. It encodes CASSSSSDRGEQYF.

This clonotype was picked up many times. The chain recombines TRBV28 with TRBJ1-6; D possibly corresponds to TRBD1 (5 bases). The CDR3 consists of 15 residues. Germline values: CDR1 MDHEN, CDR2 SYDVKM. V was cut by 8 bases and J by 7 bases, with 18 bases left in between. CDR3 residues: CASFRDSKRNSPLHF. The CDR3 nucleotides read TGTGCCAGCTTCCGGGACTCAAAGAGGAATTCACCCCTCCACTTT. Looking up the rest from reference TRBV28 and TRBJ1-6 gives the full variable domain: DVKVTQSSRYLVKRTGEKVFLECVQDMDHENMFWYRQDPGLGLRLIYFSYDVKMKEKGDIPEGYSVSREKKERFSLILESASTNQTSMYLCASFRDSKRNSPLHFGNGTRLTVT.

This clonotype was picked up many times. The chain employs TRBV5-5 and TRBJ2-7, with a tentative D call TRBD2 (5 bases). Germline V gene sequence: CDR1 SGHKS, CDR2 YYEKEE (reference sequence). There are 14 residues in the CDR3. Deletions cut 0 bases from V and 1 base from J, with 8 bases between. The CDR3 loop reads CASSLERRSYEQYF. CDR3 nucleotides: TGTGCCAGCAGCTTGGAGAGGAGGTCCTACGAGCAGTACTTC.

The J gene is TRBJ2-7, the V gene TRBV7-9; D is unresolved. The CDR3 spans 17 residues. CDR1 SEHNR and CDR2 FQNEAQ come from the germline V gene (reference sequence). The ends were cut back, 1 base at V and 2 bases at J, with 18 bases in the middle. CDR3 protein: CASSLGKGDSNPYEQYF. The CDR3 region has the DNA TGTGCCAGCAGCTTAGGGAAAGGCGACTCTAACCCCTACGAGCAGTACTTC.

This chain uses TRBV14 with TRBJ2-1, with D possibly TRBD2 on 6 matching bases. Germline V gives CDR1 SGHDN, CDR2 FVKESK. This CDR3 has 14 residues. V was cut by 6 bases and J by 9 bases, with 18 bases left in between. Here the CDR3 reads CASSPGTAGSEQFF. DNA for the CDR3: TGTGCCAGCAGTCCCGGGACGGCGGGATCTGAGCAGTTCTTC.

This clonotype turned up a few times. The chain links TRBV5-5 to TRBJ2-5, with D maybe TRBD1 (6 bases). V lost 2 bases and J 5 bases, leaving 13 bases between the germline ends. The length of the CDR3 is 14 residues. The V gene's germline CDR1 is SGHKS and CDR2 YYEKEE (reference sequence). CDR3 in DNA: TGTGCCAGCAGCTTTCGGACAGCGTTCGAGACCCAGTACTTC. It translates to CASSFRTAFETQYF.

This clonotype has just a few counts. This chain uses TRBV7-2 with TRBJ2-1; D is perhaps TRBD1 (6 bases). Germline-derived CDR1 and CDR2 are SGHTA and FQGNSA. With 2 bases removed from V and 0 bases from J, the gap between germline ends came to 8 bases. The CDR3 runs 15 residues. CDR3 residues: CASSLTGISYNEQFF. The CDR3, as DNA: TGTGCCAGCAGCTTAACAGGGATCTCCTACAATGAGCAGTTCTTC.